This TCR beta chain stems from a study of PD-1 blockade in mismatch repair-deficient tumors. Across the whole study: Enrolled about 2013-2017, patients had progressing, pretreated mismatch repair-deficient cancers of 12 types.

Trimming removed 4 bases from V and 7 bases from J, with 14 bases in between. CDR3 length: 14 residues. Germline V CDR1 and CDR2: SGDLS, YYNGEE. TCRdb's copy holds only in-frame clones and misses some; the assay was immunoSEQ multiplex PCR. This sample carries 65,000 to 80,000 clones, more than 75% of them seen once, and the ten largest clones take nearly 5.5%. This TCR came from an adult with mismatch repair-deficient cancer. The chain couples TRBV9 to TRBJ1-4, with D possibly being TRBD1 (6 bases). Source: peripheral blood, taken 2 weeks after starting pembrolizumab. The CDR3 region is CASSPLQGVEKLFF. The DNA of the CDR3 is TGTGCCAGCAGCCCGTTACAGGGTGTTGAAAAACTGTTTTTT.